Here is one T cell receptor (beta chain) with its context. Its matching antigen is unknown. With V trimmed by 4 bases and J by 11 bases, 3 bases remained unmatched. The CDR3 has 13 amino acids. The source of the sample is a study of T cell responses to AZD1222 COVID-19 vaccine. Sequenced by immunoSEQ multiplex PCR; TCRdb stores in-frame clones only, minus some. The profile shows around 100,000 clones, approximately 88% of them singletons. Study-level results: Across the whole spike, CD4 TCRs peaked at regions 160-218 and 743-854. In a largely white British group with more females than males, clonal diversity was possibly underestimated.

The sequencing used peripheral blood, collected on day 0 of AZD1222 vaccination. The receptor was isolated from an adult in good health. The chain is built from TRBV12-3 or TRBV12-4 and TRBJ1-6; 9 positions agree with TRBD1. The CDR3 DNA follows: TGTGCCAGCAGTTCCCGACAGGGGGCACCCCTCCACTTT. Translation: CASSSRQGAPLHF.